This T cell receptor beta chain is from a study of T cells in Graves' hyperthyroidism and ophthalmopathy. This clonotype was seen at least ten times. The CDR3 regions of TCR beta were amplified from RNA transcripts. HTBI primers drove first-round RT-PCR of the TCR CDR3. One entry per CDR3 protein, called by TCRdb with MiXCR from the multiplex PCR reads. This table has under 650,000 distinct CDR3 sequences, roughly 15% appearing once. With V trimmed by 2 bases and J by 4 bases, 6 bases remained unmatched. CDR3 size: 16 residues. CDR1 and CDR2 from the germline V gene are MDHEN and SYDVKM. The sequencing input was blood. The chain links TRBV28 to TRBJ2-3; 10 positions agree with TRBD2. The sequence was collected from a woman aged 25-40 years with Graves' hyperthyroidism. CDR3 in amino acids: CASSLRSGRGSDTQYF. CDR3 nucleotide sequence: TGTGCCAGCAGTTTACGGAGCGGGAGGGGTTCAGATACGCAGTATTTT.